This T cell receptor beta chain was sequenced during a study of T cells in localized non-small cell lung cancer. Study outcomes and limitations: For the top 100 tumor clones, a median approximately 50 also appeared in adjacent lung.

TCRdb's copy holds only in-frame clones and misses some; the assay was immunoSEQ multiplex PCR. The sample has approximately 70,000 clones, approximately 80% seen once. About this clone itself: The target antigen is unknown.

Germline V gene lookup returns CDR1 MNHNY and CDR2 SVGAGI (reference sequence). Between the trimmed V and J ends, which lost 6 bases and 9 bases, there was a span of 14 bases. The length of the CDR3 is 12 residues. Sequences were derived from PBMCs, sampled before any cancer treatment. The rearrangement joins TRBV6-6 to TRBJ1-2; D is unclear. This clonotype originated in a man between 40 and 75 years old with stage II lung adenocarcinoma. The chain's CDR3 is CASSQLAVSYTF. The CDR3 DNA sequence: TGTGCCAGCAGCCAACTGGCAGTCAGCTACACCTTC.